The 15 T cell receptor beta chains reported below all come from one sample, sequenced in a study of identical twins. TCRdb independently ran MiXCR on the 5' RACE reads; one entry per CDR3 protein. The sample lists under 500,000 distinct CDR3 sequences; 13% to 15% were seen once. Another study also made use of these data, one on yellow fever vaccine responses in identical twins.

The material sequenced was CD4+ T cells sorted from blood. The receptors shown here come from a woman between 18 and 29 years old in good health.

V and J are TRBV21-1 and TRBJ1-1. TRBV21-1 is tagged as a pseudogene. The CDR3 has 10 amino acids. This CDR3 is CASFPRPLFF. The CDR3 DNA sequence: TGTGCCAGCTTTCCTCGGCCTTTATTCTTT.

This clonotype was seen repeatedly, ten times or more. The chain links TRBV5-1 to TRBJ1-6, with D tentatively TRBD1 (6 bases). Germline loops: CDR1 SGHRS, CDR2 YFSETQ. Trimming left V 4 bases short and J 10 bases short, with 21 bases between. This CDR3 has 16 residues. CDR3 sequence: CASSPNQQGFGSPLHF. In DNA, the CDR3 is TGCGCCAGCAGCCCTAACCAACAGGGTTTCGGATCACCCCTCCACTTT.

J is TRBJ1-6 and V is TRBV6-5, with D perhaps matching TRBD1 (5 bases). The CDR3 extends over 15 amino acids. The ends were cut back, 0 bases at V and 6 bases at J, with 9 bases in the middle. Germline V CDR1 and CDR2: MNHEY, SVGAGI. CDR3 loop: CASSYSQGTNSPLHF. CDR3 DNA sequence: TGTGCCAGCAGTTACTCGCAGGGAACTAATTCACCCCTCCACTTT.

For this clonotype: A much larger clone is a single base away; this may be a read error. V and J are TRBV6-2 or TRBV6-3 and TRBJ2-1; D ambiguous. Deletions cut 0 bases from V and 7 bases from J, with 7 bases between. Per the germline V gene, CDR1 is MNHEY and CDR2 is SVGEGT. The CDR3 runs to 13 residues. The CDR3 is CASSYSIGNEQFF. Here the CDR3 DNA reads TGTGCCAGCAGTTACTCGATTGGGAATGAGCAGTTCTTC.

V gene TRBV6-2 or TRBV6-3 combines with J gene TRBJ2-5, with 8 positions matching TRBD1. Germline V lookup: CDR1 MNHEY, CDR2 SVGEGT. J lost 1 base, V lost 7 bases, and 5 bases had no gene match. This CDR3 is built from 14 residues. Here the CDR3 DNA reads TGTGCCAGCAACGACAGGGGAATCCAAGAGACCCAGTACTTC. Translating gives CASNDRGIQETQYF.

The chain carries TRBV6-5 and TRBJ2-1; D possibly corresponds to TRBD2 (5 bases). The CDR3 covers 14 residues. Looked up from germline, CDR1 is MNHEY and CDR2 is SVGAGI. V dropped 2 bases and J dropped 9 bases, with 14 bases sitting between them. CDR3 residues: CASSYASTDSEQFF. In nucleotides, the CDR3 is TGTGCCAGCAGTTACGCTAGCACGGATAGTGAGCAGTTCTTC.

The chain employs TRBV14 and TRBJ2-5; 9 nucleotides agree with TRBD2. V was pared by 0 bases and J by 11 bases, with 4 bases of the junction left unmatched. Germline V CDR1 and CDR2: SGHDN, FVKESK. The length of the CDR3 is 13 residues. The CDR3 coding sequence is TGTGCCAGCAGCCAAGATCTAGCGGGGTTACAGTACTTC. Protein sequence: CASSQDLAGLQYF.

This clonotype has at least ten counts. The rearrangement uses TRBV12-3 or TRBV12-4 and TRBJ1-1; D might be TRBD1 (6 bases). The V end lost 5 bases, the J end lost 5 bases, and 9 bases lay between the germline ends. The CDR3 consists of 12 residues. The DNA of the CDR3 is TGTGCCAGCAGTAGGGGGATAACTGAAGCTTTCTTT. Encoded protein: CASSRGITEAFF.

The rearrangement links TRBV30 to TRBJ2-5; D is perhaps TRBD1 or TRBD2 (5 bases each). The CDR3 extends over 14 amino acids. V shed 1 base and J shed 2 bases, with 11 bases lying between them. The germline V gene encodes CDR1 GTSNPN and CDR2 SVGIG (reference sequence). The chain's CDR3 is CAWSGGGGQETQYF. CDR3 sequence (DNA): TGTGCCTGGAGTGGTGGTGGGGGACAAGAGACCCAGTACTTC. Combining the CDR3 with reference TRBV30 and TRBJ2-5 gives the whole variable domain SQTIHQWPATLVQPVGSPLSLECTVEGTSNPNLYWYRQAAGRGLQLLFYSVGIGQISSEVPQNLSASRPQDRQFILSSKKLLLSDSGFYLCAWSGGGGQETQYFGPGTRLLVL.

This clonotype was counted between two and nine times. This sequence joins TRBV9 and TRBJ1-6; D remains ambiguous. V shed 4 bases and J shed 6 bases, with 26 bases lying between them. This CDR3 has 19 residues. The germline CDR1 and CDR2 sequences are SGDLS and YYNGEE. In nucleotides, the CDR3 is TGTGCCAGCAGCCTAAAATCGAGGGAGGGCGGCGTGATTAATTCACCCCTCCACTTT. Its translation is CASSLKSREGGVINSPLHF.

Turning to this clonotype: A much larger clone lies one base from this, so it may be a read error. V usage is TRBV5-1 and J usage is TRBJ2-7; 11 positions match TRBD2. Germline CDR1 reads SGHRS; CDR2 reads YFSETQ. This CDR3 is 15 amino acids long. Trimming cost V 0 bases and J 3 bases; bases outside gene matches: 2. CDR3 amino acids: CASSLATSGNYEQYF. The CDR3 nucleotides read TGCGCCAGCAGCTTGGCGACTAGCGGGAACTACGAGCAGTACTTC.

This clonotype was detected many times. CDR3 bases: TGCGCCAGCAGTGAGTCGACAGGGAAGACCCAGTACTTC. This sequence encodes CASSESTGKTQYF. V usage is TRBV10-2 and J usage is TRBJ2-5; 7 bases map to TRBD1. This CDR3 has 13 residues. CDR1 and CDR2 from the germline V gene are WSHSY and SAAADI. J was trimmed by 6 bases and V by 0 bases; bases with no gene match: 1.

This clonotype came up a few times. The chain uses TRBV27 and TRBJ2-7; no clear D gene. The CDR3 sequence is 14 residues long. Between the trimmed V and J ends, which lost 3 bases and 2 bases, there was a span of 11 bases. CDR1 and CDR2 from the germline V gene are MNHEY and SMNVEV (reference sequence). The CDR3 here is CASSLVQSPYEQYF. The CDR3 nucleotides are TGTGCCAGCAGTTTGGTTCAGTCCCCCTACGAGCAGTACTTC.

At least ten counts were recorded for this clonotype. V is TRBV5-4 and J is TRBJ1-2; 7 nucleotides match TRBD1. The ends lost 4 bases at V and 2 bases at J; junction bases unmatched: 5. Per the germline V gene, CDR1 is SGHNT and CDR2 is YYREEE (reference sequence). This CDR3 has 14 amino acids. CDR3 region: CASSQGQFNYGYTF. The DNA of the CDR3 is TGTGCCAGCAGCCAGGGACAGTTCAACTATGGCTACACCTTC.

This clonotype was seen a few times. The J gene is TRBJ2-4, the V gene TRBV3-1, with 7 bases lining up with TRBD1. The ends lost 1 base at V and 4 bases at J; junction bases unmatched: 4. Germline CDR1 and CDR2: LGHDT and YNNKEL (reference sequence). This CDR3 spans 15 amino acids. CDR3 loop: CASSQVGTAKNIQYF. CDR3 nucleotide sequence: TGTGCCAGCAGCCAAGTGGGGACAGCGAAAAACATTCAGTACTTC.